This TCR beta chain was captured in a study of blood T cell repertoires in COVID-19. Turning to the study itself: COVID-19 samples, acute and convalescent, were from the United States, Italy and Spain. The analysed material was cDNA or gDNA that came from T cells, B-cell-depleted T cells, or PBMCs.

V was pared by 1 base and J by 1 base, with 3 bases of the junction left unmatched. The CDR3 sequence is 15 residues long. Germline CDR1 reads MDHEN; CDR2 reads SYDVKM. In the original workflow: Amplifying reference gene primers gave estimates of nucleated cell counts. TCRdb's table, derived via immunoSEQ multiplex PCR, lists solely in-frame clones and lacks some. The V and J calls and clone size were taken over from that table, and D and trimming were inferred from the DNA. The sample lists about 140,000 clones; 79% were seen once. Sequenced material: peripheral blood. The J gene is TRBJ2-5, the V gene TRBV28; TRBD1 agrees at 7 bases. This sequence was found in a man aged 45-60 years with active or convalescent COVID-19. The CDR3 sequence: CASSLSGQIQETQYF. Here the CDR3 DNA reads TGTGCCAGCAGTTTATCGGGACAGATCCAAGAGACCCAGTACTTC.